This TCR beta chain originates from a study of OX40 agonist ivuxolimab in advanced cancers. Turning to the study itself: The dose-escalation cohort had hepatocellular carcinoma, melanoma, renal cell or head and neck cancer. Study observations and caveats: Among T cells, CD8+ cells averaged more expanded clones than CD4+ cells.

Method: immunoSEQ multiplex PCR; TCRdb's copy keeps in-frame clones and lacks some. The table shows around 98,000 clones, with 87% occurring only once. CDR1 and CDR2 (germline): LNHDA, SQIVND (reference sequence). V trimming: 6 bases; J trimming: 4 bases; junction bases outside the gene matches: 5. There are 14 residues in the CDR3. About this clone: Its antigen remains unidentified.

The sequenced sample was CD4+ or CD8+ T cells sorted from blood, obtained in a trial of the OX40 agonist ivuxolimab. The clonotype comes from an adult with an advanced solid tumor such as melanoma, head and neck, liver or kidney cancer. The chain employs TRBV19 and TRBJ2-3; 9 nucleotides align to TRBD1. The CDR3 spells CASRDRGKADTQYF. The CDR3 DNA reads as TGTGCCAGTAGGGACAGGGGTAAGGCAGATACGCAGTATTTT.